These 23 T cell receptor beta chains originate from one sample sequenced in a study of shared clonotypes between healthy human individuals. Assay: immunoSEQ multiplex PCR; the TCRdb copy retains only in-frame clones and omits some. The data contain about 230,000 clones, 60% to 80% of them singletons. Sequenced material: memory CD4+ T cells sorted from blood. The sample's subset: CD45RA-negative fraction. These receptors were taken from a man under 40 in good health.

This clone occurred a few times. V gene TRBV5-4 combines with J gene TRBJ1-5; D not certain. Germline CDR1 is SGHNT and CDR2 is YYREEE (reference sequence). This CDR3 comprises 11 residues. V dropped 1 base and J dropped 7 bases, with 3 bases sitting between them. The CDR3 spells CASSLRQPQHF. In nucleotides, the CDR3 is TGTGCCAGCAGCTTGCGGCAGCCCCAGCATTTT.

The chain employs TRBV7-8 and TRBJ2-7; 10 bases align to TRBD1. Germline V CDR1 and CDR2: SGHVS, FQNEAQ. This CDR3 is 15 amino acids long. V shed 5 bases and J 5 bases; nucleotides not matched to a gene: 9. CDR3 DNA sequence: TGTGCCAGCAGCCCTGGACAGGGGGGTAGGAACGAGCAGTACTTC. Translation gives CASSPGQGGRNEQYF.

The chain has TRBV9 and TRBJ2-1; the D gene could be TRBD1 or TRBD2 (5 bases each). The CDR3 runs 14 residues. Trimming left V 0 bases short and J 8 bases short, with 12 bases between. Per germline, CDR1 SGDLS and CDR2 YYNGEE. The CDR3 nucleotides read TGTGCCAGCAGCGTAGTTGGGGGATCCGATGAGCAGTTCTTC. It encodes CASSVVGGSDEQFF.

The CDR3 here is CASSFTGTLQETQYF. DNA of the CDR3: TGTGCCAGCAGTTTTACCGGCACCCTCCAAGAGACCCAGTACTTC. The rearrangement uses TRBV27 and TRBJ2-5, with D unresolved. This CDR3 spans 15 amino acids. CDR1 MNHEY and CDR2 SMNVEV come from the germline V gene (reference sequence). Trimming cost V 3 bases and J 1 base, with 12 bases left between them.

The rearrangement joins TRBV5-1 to TRBJ1-2; a possible D gene is TRBD1 (5 bases). Deletions cut 0 bases from V and 4 bases from J, with 28 bases between. Germline CDR1 reads SGHRS; CDR2 reads YFSETQ. This CDR3 comprises 20 residues. The CDR3 sequence is CASSLEVFSRDSLGSYGYTF. In DNA, the CDR3 is TGCGCCAGCAGCTTGGAAGTTTTTTCGAGGGACTCCTTAGGAAGCTATGGCTACACCTTC.

This clone was seen more than once but under ten times. The chain combines TRBV7-9 with TRBJ2-1, with TRBD2 matching over 7 bases. CDR3 length: 12 residues. Trimming removed 8 bases from V and 4 bases from J; junction bases left unmatched: 2. The germline CDR1 and CDR2 sequences are SEHNR and FQNEAQ (reference sequence). DNA for the CDR3: TGTGCCAGCGGGGGAGGGTACAATGAGCAGTTCTTC. Translation gives CASGGGYNEQFF. Using reference TRBV7-9 and TRBJ2-1 for the parts outside the CDR3, the full variable domain is DTGVSQNPRHKITKRGQNVTFRCDPISEHNRLYWYRQTLGQGPEFLTYFQNEAQLEKSRLLSDRFSAERPKGSFSTLEIQRTEQGDSAMYLCASGGGYNEQFFGPGTRLTVL.

V gene TRBV30 combines with J gene TRBJ2-2; D is unclear. The CDR3 spans 14 residues. Deletions cut 3 bases from V and 1 base from J, with 9 bases between. Germline V gene sequence: CDR1 GTSNPN, CDR2 SVGIG (reference sequence). CDR3 bases: TGTGCCTGGAGAAAAGTGCTGAACACCGGGGAGCTGTTTTTT. Residues: CAWRKVLNTGELFF.

The genes are TRBV5-4 and TRBJ2-2; 14 bases map to TRBD2. CDR3 size: 15 residues. Germline V lookup: CDR1 SGHNT, CDR2 YYREEE (reference sequence). The J segment lost 7 bases and the V segment lost 4 bases, leaving 3 bases of the junction unmatched. This CDR3 reads CASSPGTSGSGELFF. DNA for the CDR3: TGTGCCAGCAGCCCGGGGACTAGCGGGAGCGGGGAGCTGTTTTTT.

V usage is TRBV27 and J usage is TRBJ2-7, with TRBD1 matching 7 bases. After removal of 4 bases from V and 1 base from J, the junction contained 7 bases not matched to a gene. The CDR3 is 15 residues long. Looked up from germline, CDR1 is MNHEY and CDR2 is SMNVEV (reference sequence). CDR3 loop: CASSSPDRLSYEQYF. CDR3 DNA: TGTGCCAGCAGTTCCCCGGACAGGTTGTCCTACGAGCAGTACTTC.

The chain links TRBV7-9 to TRBJ1-1, with D hard to call. The CDR3 contains 13 residues. Per germline, CDR1 SEHNR and CDR2 FQNEAQ (reference sequence). V gave up 7 bases and J gave up 1 base, with 10 bases separating them. The CDR3 loop reads CASTLGSNTEAFF. The CDR3 nucleotides read TGTGCCAGCACGCTGGGGTCGAACACTGAAGCTTTCTTT.

The chain couples TRBV6-1 to TRBJ2-7; no definite D call. Germline CDR1 and CDR2: MNHNS and SASEGT. V was trimmed by 8 bases and J by 3 bases, leaving 11 bases between them. CDR3 length: 12 amino acids. The CDR3 region has the DNA TGTGCCAGCGGTGCCCGGTACTACGAGCAGTACTTC. Translated, it gives CASGARYYEQYF.

This clone was detected a few times. The genes are TRBV28 and TRBJ2-3; weak D call: TRBD1 (6 bases). V lost 6 bases, J lost 0 bases, and 13 bases lay in between. This CDR3 has 15 residues. Germline CDR1 reads MDHEN; CDR2 reads SYDVKM. Here the CDR3 DNA reads TGTGCCAGCAGGCCCGGGACACTTAGCACAGATACGCAGTATTTT. This gives the protein CASRPGTLSTDTQYF.

The rearrangement joins TRBV27 to TRBJ2-2, with D unresolved. Germline assignment: CDR1 MNHEY and CDR2 SMNVEV (reference sequence). V was trimmed by 4 bases and J by 7 bases, leaving 10 bases between them. This CDR3 spans 13 amino acids. The CDR3 DNA is TGTGCCAGCAGTTCCGCCACGGGCGGGGAGCTGTTTTTT. This codes for CASSSATGGELFF.

Comment on this clone: Other DNA sequences in this sample translate to the same CDR3. The J gene is TRBJ2-1, the V gene TRBV7-8, with 10 bases fitting TRBD2. The germline gives CDR1 SGHVS, CDR2 FQNEAQ. The CDR3 is made up of 17 amino acids. J lost 0 bases, V lost 0 bases, and 2 bases had no gene match. The CDR3 DNA reads as TGTGCCAGCAGCTTAGCGGTAGCGGGGGGCTCCTACAATGAGCAGTTCTTC. It codes for CASSLAVAGGSYNEQFF.

In DNA, the CDR3 is TGTGCCACCGCGGAGAAGCCATTCTTCAATCAGCCCCAGCATTTT. Its translation is CATAEKPFFNQPQHF. The J gene is TRBJ1-5, the V gene TRBV7-2; no firm D call. CDR1 and CDR2 (germline): SGHTA, FQGNSA. There are 15 residues in the CDR3. V was clipped by 10 bases and J by 3 bases, with 19 bases between them.

The genes are TRBV18 and TRBJ2-2; D not certain. Trimming left V 5 bases short and J 8 bases short, with 12 bases between. The CDR3 totals 13 residues. CDR1 is KGHSH and CDR2 is LQKENI in the germline V gene. CDR3 in amino acids: CASSNRQEGELFF. The DNA of the CDR3 is TGTGCCAGCTCAAACCGCCAGGAGGGGGAGCTGTTTTTT.

This rearrangement joins TRBV21-1 to TRBJ2-7; the tabulated D call, TRBD1, remains unverified against the DNA. TRBV21-1 is a pseudogene locus. This CDR3 is 15 amino acids long. The CDR3 coding sequence is TGTGCCAGCAGCATCCGGGACAGGGGGCTTGACGAGCAGTACTTC. Its protein product is CASSIRDRGLDEQYF.

This clone was detected a few times. The chain links TRBV18 to TRBJ2-2, with D uncertain. The CDR3 is 16 amino acids. Germline V gene lookup returns CDR1 KGHSH and CDR2 LQKENI. Trimming took off 3 bases at V and 1 base at J, with 12 bases between the two ends. CDR3 residues: CASSPETILNTGELFF. The CDR3 nucleotides read TGTGCCAGCTCACCCGAAACAATTCTGAACACCGGGGAGCTGTTTTTT.

The chain carries TRBV28 and TRBJ1-5; TRBD1 might be the D (6 bases). Trimming removed 7 bases from V and 6 bases from J, with 19 bases in between. This CDR3 region has 15 residues. The germline V gene encodes CDR1 MDHEN and CDR2 SYDVKM. The DNA of the CDR3 is TGTGCCAGCACCCAGGGCGGGGGGCGAGGTCAGCCCCAGCATTTT. Protein: CASTQGGGRGQPQHF.

The chain joins TRBV4-3 to TRBJ2-3, with a weak D call TRBD1 (5 bases). V lost 0 bases, J lost 1 base, and 8 bases lay in between. This CDR3 region has 15 residues. CDR1 and CDR2 (germline): LGHNA, YSLEER. The CDR3 DNA sequence: TGCGCCAGCAGCCAAGAAAGCAGGGGCACAGATACGCAGTATTTT. Translating gives CASSQESRGTDTQYF.

The chain joins TRBV6-5 to TRBJ2-1; TRBD2 might be the D (5 bases). Trimming removed 4 bases at V and 6 bases at J, with 10 bases between. Germline V gene lookup returns CDR1 MNHEY and CDR2 SVGAGI. CDR3 length equals 13 residues. The CDR3 protein is CASSSGLSNEQFF. CDR3 sequence (DNA): TGTGCCAGCAGTTCCGGACTGTCCAATGAGCAGTTCTTC.

V gene TRBV21-1 combines with J gene TRBJ2-7; the table's D call, TRBD2, has no DNA check behind it. TRBV21-1 is assigned pseudogene status. The CDR3 is made up of 14 amino acids. The CDR3 reads CASSFAGACYEQYF. In DNA form, the CDR3 reads TGTGCCAGCAGTTTTGCGGGGGCATGCTACGAGCAGTACTTC.

The chain employs TRBV7-2 and TRBJ2-1; D uncertain. The CDR3 runs 15 residues. CDR1 and CDR2 from the germline V gene are SGHTA and FQGNSA. V gave up 1 base and J gave up 6 bases, with 13 bases separating them. The CDR3 sequence: CASSLGLGIANEQFF. In nucleotides, the CDR3 is TGTGCCAGCAGCTTAGGTTTGGGGATAGCCAATGAGCAGTTCTTC.